This passage covers 3 T cell receptor beta chains from one sample sequenced in a study of blood T cells in healthy people across ages (dated by TCRdb to 2014 to 2015). The receptor library was made with 5' RACE. A second PCR of roughly 7 to 11 cycles was run with a J-beta primer mix and a sample-barcoded 5' primer. The public sequencing data were trimmed at Q25 with fastp and processed into clonotypes with MiXCR by TCRdb, which kept only in-frame beta chains. Every CDR3 protein is listed once, alongside the most common genes and DNA of its rows. This sample gives around 1,900,000 distinct CDR3 sequences in total; roughly 43% of them show up just once. Of the sample, 20% to 25% falls within the top ten clones. The sample was blood. All receptors derive from a human donor in good health.

A word on this clonotype: One end of the junction varies from germline; a read error may be responsible. This chain links TRBV7-9 with TRBJ1-2, with TRBD1 identical over 7 bases. In germline, CDR1 is SEHNR, CDR2 FQNEAQ (reference sequence). The CDR3 extends over 15 amino acids. In nucleotides, the CDR3 is TGTGCCCGCAGCCCCGGGACAGACCTTAACTATGGCTACACCTTC. It yields the protein CARSPGTDLNYGYTF.

The genes are TRBV7-2 and TRBJ1-2; 7 bases align to TRBD1. The CDR3 length is 15 residues. Germline V gene data show CDR1 as SGHTA and CDR2 as FQGNSA. Losses at the gene ends were 7 bases for V and 2 bases for J; bases not matched to a gene: 10. In nucleotides, the CDR3 is TGTGCCAGCACCCCTAGGACAGGCGGGAACTATGGCTACACCTTC. Amino acid sequence: CASTPRTGGNYGYTF.

This clonotype was seen a few times. The CDR3 nucleotides are TGTGCCACCGACTTTACAGGTAGCAATCAGCCCCAGCATTTT. Its translation is CATDFTGSNQPQHF. J is TRBJ1-5 and V is TRBV28; perhaps TRBD1 as D (5 bases). This CDR3 spans 14 amino acids. V was shortened by 10 bases and J by 0 bases, with 13 bases between the two germline ends. Germline CDR1 reads MDHEN; CDR2 reads SYDVKM.